This T cell receptor (beta chain) stems from a study of T cells in Graves' hyperthyroidism and ophthalmopathy (dated by TCRdb to between 2017 and 2020). Some background on the complete study: To identify distinguishing TCR V-J signatures, a discovery cohort of 95 to 100 patients was used, comprising some 45 with Graves' ophthalmopathy and around 60 with stable Graves' hyperthyroidism. Prospective prediction of ophthalmopathy was tested in an independent validation cohort consisting of 18 to 20 hyperthyroidism patients and some 15 patients who later progressed to ophthalmopathy. The roughly 90 discovery patients were divided at random into training and test sets in a 7:3 ratio. In addition, the study compared T-cell repertoires in thyroid tissue and in blood from six Graves' hyperthyroidism patients. After sampling, hyperthyroidism patients received methimazole starting at 30 mg daily, and ophthalmopathy patients received high-dose intravenous methylprednisolone. The paper describes TCR Vbeta CDR3 sequencing of fewer than 150 peripheral blood samples, made up of 43 ophthalmopathy patients, 70 to 75 hyperthyroidism patients and 17 progressor patients.

The CDR3 goes from the cysteine to the phenylalanine over 12 residues. Here the CDR3 DNA is all that survives: 36 bases in frame from base 1. CDR1 and CDR2, per the germline V gene, are SNHLY and FYNNEI. V is trimmed back by 11 bases and J by 5 bases, and the junction contains 4 bases that no gene match accounts for. A patient counted as having stable Graves' hyperthyroidism if no progression to ophthalmopathy occurred over 18 months of follow-up. Hyperthyroidism patients were newly diagnosed, had a disease duration of under 2 months, and were aged 18 to 65 years. Exclusion was applied to patients with uncontrolled infections, other autoimmune diseases, pregnancy or lactation. Clinical symptoms, serum thyroxine and TRAb, thyroid ultrasound, and orbital computed tomography formed the basis for the diagnoses. Trizol reagent was used to extract total RNA, and RNA quality was then checked on an Agilent 2100 Bioanalyzer.

Broad study findings and their caveats: In validation, the model predicted progression to ophthalmopathy with approximately 70% sensitivity and approximately 74% specificity, a median of 6.5 months before onset. Most expanded thyroid clonotypes (frequency above 0.001) were also found in blood, which suggests that blood repertoires may mirror thyroid immune responses. No statistical method was used to set the sample size in advance, and investigators knew the group allocation. A model built on a 13 V-J signature distinguished ophthalmopathy from stable hyperthyroidism, reaching 85% to 90% sensitivity and about 81% specificity in cross-validation and 80%/75% in testing.

As for this clonotype: Its antigen specificity is not known. The input lacks base qualities; no much larger clone sits a single base away.

The TCR beta CDR3 regions were amplified from RNA transcripts. A first-round RT-PCR of the TCR CDR3 used the HTBI primer set with the Qiagen OneStep RT-PCR kit. Libraries were constructed in a second round of multiplex PCR, after which size selection and purification were performed. Paired-end sequencing of the libraries was performed with 100 bp reads on an Illumina HiSeq2000. The study's own analysis went as follows. SOAPnuke was used to process the raw data, with reads discarded if the reads contained adapters or uncalled bases, had a mean Phred below 15, or lacked an exact constant-primer or identifier match. High-quality paired reads were merged with COPE v1.2.5, and unique nucleotide sequences were defined as clonotypes. MiTCR v1.1 was used to align clonotypes to the IMGT TRBV, TRBD and TRBJ reference segments. Only V-J combinations with frequency above 0.0001, covering 99% to 99.2% of repertoires, were analysed. A TCS score was defined as the ratio of F50 (clonal expansion) to E x V (chaos), with BLOSUM62-based TCRdist applied between CDR3 peptides within each V-J. Welch's t-statistics and random forest reduced roughly 540 V-J features to 13, which were used in a naive Bayes classifier (R e1071). TCRdb passed the public sequencing reads through fastp at Q25 and MiXCR, retaining productive beta sequences. Each entry is one CDR3 protein sequence, shown with its most common DNA and genes. TCRdb, not the original authors, processed these V and J calls. This sample holds under 700,000 distinct CDR3 sequences; approximately 44% were observed only once. The ten largest clones represent about 7.9% of the sample.

The chain employs TRBV2 and TRBJ2-7, with 12 bases in between that match TRBD1. This receptor was obtained from a woman aged 18-29 years with Graves' hyperthyroidism. Donor details come from another sample of the same person, matched by shared clones. What was sequenced was peripheral blood or thyroid tissue (not recorded which). The bases are TGTGCCCCAGGGACAGGGGGCCACGAGCAGTACTTC. Its product reads: CAPGTGGHEQYF.